The 21 T cell receptor beta chains below all came from one sample that was sequenced in a study of vaccination effects on CD4 cells after COVID-19. Measured with immunoSEQ multiplex PCR; TCRdb has only the in-frame clones, and not every one. The data contain 35,000 to 40,000 clones, almost 85% of them seen just once; the ten biggest clones take up roughly 2%. Expansion of antigen-specific CD4+ T cells with viral peptide pools was carried out by the ViraFEST assay before sequencing. Culture lasted over 9 days before CD4+ T cell isolation. Each participant was administered two doses of either the BNT162b2 or the mRNA-1273 vaccine. For these receptors, no antigen is known. Source: CD4+ T cells from PBMCs cultured with HCoV-NL63 spike peptides, taken after COVID-19 vaccination. Receptors originate from a human donor who received a COVID-19 vaccine. Some clones in this sample may be carry-over from other donors' samples.

This chain links TRBV4-1 with TRBJ1-1; no clear D. The V gene lost 4 bases and the J gene lost 2 bases, with 11 bases spanning the gap. The germline gives CDR1 MGHRA, CDR2 YSYEKL. The length of the CDR3 is 14 residues. The CDR3 region is CASSPRTINTEAFF. The DNA for the CDR3 is TGCGCCAGCAGCCCCCGGACGATAAACACTGAAGCTTTCTTT.

The chain recombines TRBV4-2 with TRBJ2-1, with D unclear. The CDR3 consists of 15 residues. The V and J ends lost 0 bases and 3 bases respectively, with 9 bases between them. Germline-derived CDR1 and CDR2 are LGHNA and YNFKEQ. DNA for the CDR3: TGTGCCAGCAGCCAAGATCTAGGGTACTACAATGAGCAGTTCTTC. Translation: CASSQDLGYYNEQFF.

The table lists this clone with a few counts. The CDR3 region is CASSQESLRGAWYNEQFF. CDR3 in DNA: TGTGCCAGCAGCCAAGAATCGTTGAGAGGGGCCTGGTACAATGAGCAGTTCTTC. The chain uses TRBV3-1 (or the pseudogene TRBV3-2) and TRBJ2-1, with D perhaps assigned TRBD1 or TRBD2 (5 bases each). Germline V gives CDR1 LGHDT, CDR2 YNNKEL (reference sequence). This CDR3 has 18 amino acids. V dropped 0 bases and J dropped 4 bases, with 19 bases sitting between them.

The rearrangement links TRBV11-3 to TRBJ2-6; a possible D gene is TRBD2 (5 bases). In germline, CDR1 is SGHNT, CDR2 YENEEA. The CDR3 length is 16 residues. V gave up 5 bases and J gave up 1 base, with 12 bases separating them. The CDR3 spells CASSPPRGSGANVLTF. The CDR3 DNA reads as TGTGCCAGCAGCCCCCCCCGAGGGTCTGGGGCCAACGTCCTGACTTTC.

The V and J genes are TRBV2 and TRBJ2-3; D is possibly TRBD2 (6 bases). Trimming cost V 11 bases and J 8 bases, with 20 bases left between them. The CDR3 has 13 amino acids. From germline, CDR1 is SNHLY and CDR2 FYNNEI. The CDR3 sequence is CACRGASLGTQYF. The CDR3 DNA reads as TGTGCCTGCCGCGGGGCCTCTCTCGGTACGCAGTATTTT.

V and J are TRBV5-5 and TRBJ1-2; the match to TRBD1 covers 12 bases. V trimming: 2 bases; J trimming: 8 bases; junction bases outside the gene matches: 10. This CDR3 spans 16 amino acids. The germline V gene has CDR1 SGHKS and CDR2 YYEKEE (reference sequence). CDR3 in amino acids: CASSFQSGQGAVGYTF. The CDR3 DNA sequence: TGTGCCAGCAGCTTCCAGTCGGGACAGGGGGCGGTCGGCTACACCTTC.

V and J are TRBV18 and TRBJ1-5; no definite D call. CDR1 and CDR2 (germline): KGHSH, LQKENI. This CDR3 has 13 amino acids. Trimming left V 5 bases short and J 4 bases short, with 9 bases between. CDR3 protein: CASSSDGNQPQHF. As DNA, the CDR3 is TGTGCCAGCTCATCGGACGGAAATCAGCCCCAGCATTTT.

The chain has TRBV5-1 and TRBJ2-5; tentatively, D is TRBD2 (5 bases). V was trimmed by 5 bases and J by 5 bases, leaving 22 bases between them. The CDR3 runs 16 residues. In germline, CDR1 is SGHRS, CDR2 YFSETQ. The CDR3 coding sequence is TGCGCCAGCAGTTTCATTGGCGGGTGGGCCGATGAGACCCAGTACTTC. Translation gives CASSFIGGWADETQYF.

The rearrangement uses TRBV2 and TRBJ2-7; the D gene is possibly TRBD2 (11 bases). The CDR3 is 22 residues long. Germline CDR1 reads SNHLY; CDR2 reads FYNNEI. Trimming cost V 0 bases and J 3 bases, with 33 bases left between them. The CDR3 DNA follows: TGTGCCAGCAGTGAAGCTTCGGGACAGGGGTTAGGGATAGCGGGGGGGCGCTACGAGCAGTACGTC. This translates into CASSEASGQGLGIAGGRYEQYV.

This clone was picked up a small number of times. The chain is built from TRBV7-2 and TRBJ2-2; 16 bases map to TRBD2. Germline V gives CDR1 SGHTA, CDR2 FQGNSA. This CDR3 has 19 residues. After removal of 2 bases from V and 5 bases from J, the junction contained 8 bases not matched to a gene. The CDR3 region has the DNA TGTGCCAGCAGCTTATTAGTTGGGACTAGCGGGGGGGCGACCGGGGAGCTGTTTTTT. This encodes CASSLLVGTSGGATGELFF.

This clone came up once. The gene calls are TRBV6-5 and TRBJ1-4; TRBD1 matches at 8 bases. The germline gives CDR1 MNHEY, CDR2 SVGAGI. With 2 bases clipped from V and 7 bases from J, the junction kept 6 bases outside the gene matches. This CDR3 is 15 amino acids long. CDR3 residues: CASSYRQGSSEKLFF. DNA for the CDR3: TGTGCCAGCAGTTACCGACAGGGGTCGAGTGAAAAACTGTTTTTT.

This clone was detected a few times. The chain employs TRBV5-1 and TRBJ2-7; D is possibly TRBD2 (6 bases). CDR1 and CDR2 (germline): SGHRS, YFSETQ. Trimming stripped 4 bases from V and 6 bases from J, with 14 bases between. CDR3 length: 13 amino acids. The CDR3 region has the DNA TGCGCCAGCAGCCCCGGGACTCACCTCGAGCAGTACGTC. Protein: CASSPGTHLEQYV.

The chain has TRBV18 and TRBJ1-6; TRBD1 agrees at 7 bases. CDR3 size: 14 residues. CDR1 and CDR2 (germline): KGHSH, LQKENI. J was trimmed by 8 bases and V by 3 bases; bases with no gene match: 4. The CDR3 DNA is TGTGCCAGCTCACCCGACAGGGTTGATTCACCCCTCCACTTT. It encodes CASSPDRVDSPLHF. Variable domain in full (rest from reference TRBV18 and TRBJ1-6): NAGVMQNPRHLVRRRGQEARLRCSPMKGHSHVYWYRQLPEEGLKFMVYLQKENIIDESGMPKERFSAEFPKEGPSILRIQQVVRGDSAAYFCASSPDRVDSPLHFGNGTRLTVT.

The rearrangement uses TRBV7-9 and TRBJ2-3; D is unclear. The germline CDR1 and CDR2 sequences are SEHNR and FQNEAQ (reference sequence). The germline V and J ends were trimmed by 7 bases and 0 bases, with 11 bases remaining between them. The CDR3 runs to 14 residues. The CDR3 is CASTSSSSTDTQYF. CDR3 DNA sequence: TGTGCCAGCACCTCAAGCAGCAGCACAGATACGCAGTATTTT. Full variable domain (missing parts from reference TRBV7-9 and TRBJ2-3): DTGVSQNPRHKITKRGQNVTFRCDPISEHNRLYWYRQTLGQGPEFLTYFQNEAQLEKSRLLSDRFSAERPKGSFSTLEIQRTEQGDSAMYLCASTSSSSTDTQYFGPGTRLTVL.

The chain carries TRBV5-4 and TRBJ1-1, with 10 nucleotides matching TRBD1. Trimming took 3 bases from V and 5 from J; bases not matched to a gene: 7. The CDR3 has 15 residues. Germline V lookup: CDR1 SGHNT, CDR2 YYREEE (reference sequence). CDR3 nucleotides: TGTGCCAGCAGCTGGTGGGACAGGGGAGCTACTGAAGCTTTCTTT. This gives the protein CASSWWDRGATEAFF.

V usage is TRBV7-2 and J usage is TRBJ1-2, with D perhaps matching TRBD1 (5 bases). The CDR3 has 13 amino acids. Germline V CDR1 and CDR2: SGHTA, FQGNSA. V dropped 5 bases and J dropped 8 bases, with 15 bases sitting between them. The DNA of the CDR3 is TGTGCCAGCAGCCCCCGGGGCGGGAGAGGCTACACCTTC. Translated, it gives CASSPRGGRGYTF. Variable domain in full (rest from reference TRBV7-2 and TRBJ1-2): GAGVSQSPSNKVTEKGKDVELRCDPISGHTALYWYRQSLGQGLEFLIYFQGNSAPDKSGLPSDRFSAERTGGSVSTLTIQRTQQEDSAVYLCASSPRGGRGYTFGSGTRLTVV.

The chain recombines TRBV24-1 with TRBJ2-5; 9 bases are shared with TRBD1. The CDR3 extends over 16 amino acids. The J segment lost 6 bases and the V segment lost 4 bases, leaving 11 bases of the junction unmatched. Germline V gene data show CDR1 as KGHDR and CDR2 as SFDVKD. The DNA of the CDR3 is TGTGCCACCAGTGACCCAACAGGGGGCGAAGAGAAGACCCAGTACTTC. Protein sequence: CATSDPTGGEEKTQYF.

The chain recombines TRBV27 with TRBJ2-5; perhaps TRBD2 as D (5 bases). Germline V lookup: CDR1 MNHEY, CDR2 SMNVEV (reference sequence). The CDR3 is 15 amino acids. V gave up 6 bases and J gave up 2 bases, with 16 bases separating them. CDR3 in amino acids: CASSFNGGIQETQYF. The CDR3 DNA reads TGTGCCAGCAGCTTTAACGGAGGAATACAAGAGACCCAGTACTTC.

This chain connects TRBV5-4 to TRBJ1-2; the D gene is possibly TRBD1 (6 bases). Germline V gene sequence: CDR1 SGHNT, CDR2 YYREEE (reference sequence). The ends were cut back, 4 bases at V and 4 bases at J, with 11 bases in the middle. The length of the CDR3 is 13 residues. In DNA, the CDR3 is TGTGCCAGCAGCGTTGACAGGCGCTATGGCTACACCTTC. Protein sequence: CASSVDRRYGYTF. Full variable domain (missing parts from reference TRBV5-4 and TRBJ1-2): ETGVTQSPTHLIKTRGQQVTLRCSSQSGHNTVSWYQQALGQGPQFIFQYYREEENGRGNFPPRFSGLQFPNYSSELNVNALELDDSALYLCASSVDRRYGYTFGSGTRLTVV.

CDR3 protein: CASSFTGSNEKLFF. The CDR3 DNA is TGTGCCAGCAGCTTCACAGGCAGTAATGAAAAACTGTTTTTT. The rearrangement uses TRBV5-5 and TRBJ1-4; a weak D match, TRBD1 (5 bases). There are 14 residues in the CDR3. Germline CDR1 and CDR2: SGHKS and YYEKEE (reference sequence). V was clipped by 2 bases and J by 4 bases, with 9 bases between them.

CDR3 in DNA: TGTGCCAGCAGCTACAGACGTGCAACTAATGAAAAACTGTTTTTT. Amino acid sequence: CASSYRRATNEKLFF. The rearrangement joins TRBV11-2 to TRBJ1-4; D remains ambiguous. The CDR3 length is 15 residues. Trimming pared 4 bases from V and 0 bases from J, leaving 9 bases between. CDR1 is SGHAT and CDR2 is FQNNGV in the germline V gene.